A single sample gave rise to the 21 T cell receptor beta chains below, sequenced in a study of response to subunit inactivated influenza vaccine. TCRdb processed the RT-PCR reads anew with MiXCR; each CDR3 protein has one entry. The sample holds 650,000 to 800,000 distinct CDR3 sequences, approximately 15% seen once. Sequenced material: PBMCs from blood, taken approximately 15 days before vaccination. The receptors come from a man in his fifties who received an inactivated influenza vaccine.

The V and J genes are TRBV12-3 or TRBV12-4 and TRBJ2-1; 7 positions match TRBD2. The J segment lost 5 bases and the V segment lost 4 bases, leaving 2 bases of the junction unmatched. This CDR3 comprises 13 residues. The CDR3 coding sequence is TGTGCCAGCAGTTCCGGGACTAACAATGAGCAGTTCTTC. Translating gives CASSSGTNNEQFF.

This clonotype has a handful of counts. Written as DNA, the CDR3 is TGTGCCAGCAGTTTTTTACATGAGCAGTTCTTC. Encoded protein: CASSFLHEQFF. The chain uses TRBV6-5 and TRBJ2-1; no definite D call. CDR1 is MNHEY, CDR2 SVGAGI, per germline. Trimming took off 4 bases at V and 8 bases at J, with 6 bases between the two ends. This CDR3 has 11 residues.

The chain uses TRBV10-3 and TRBJ2-2; TRBD2 aligns across 8 bases. With V trimmed by 4 bases and J by 4 bases, 2 bases remained unmatched. Per germline, CDR1 ENHRY and CDR2 SYGVKD. The CDR3 has 14 amino acids. CDR3 coding DNA: TGTGCCATCAGTGCCGGGGGGGGCACCGGGGAGCTGTTTTTT. Residues: CAISAGGGTGELFF.

This chain uses TRBV28 with TRBJ1-3; TRBD1 is a possible D gene (6 bases). The germline V and J ends were trimmed by 9 bases and 0 bases, with 12 bases remaining between them. The CDR3 spans 14 residues. The germline V gene encodes CDR1 MDHEN and CDR2 SYDVKM. In nucleotides, the CDR3 is TGTGCCAGTCACCAGGGGTCCTCTGGAAACACCATATATTTT. It encodes CASHQGSSGNTIYF. Filled out from reference TRBV28 and TRBJ1-3, the complete variable domain reads DVKVTQSSRYLVKRTGEKVFLECVQDMDHENMFWYRQDPGLGLRLIYFSYDVKMKEKGDIPEGYSVSREKKERFSLILESASTNQTSMYLCASHQGSSGNTIYFGEGSWLTVV.

Only a few counts were recorded for this clonotype. V is TRBV7-3 and J is TRBJ2-2, with D perhaps TRBD1 or TRBD2 (5 bases each). This CDR3 is 13 amino acids long. Trimming stripped 6 bases from V and 10 bases from J, with 15 bases between. Germline V gene sequence: CDR1 SGHTA, CDR2 FQGTGA. The CDR3 region is CASRRGESEELFF. The CDR3 coding sequence is TGTGCCAGCAGAAGGGGAGAATCTGAGGAGCTGTTTTTT.

The rearrangement uses TRBV28 and TRBJ2-1; D is ambiguous. The CDR3 covers 10 residues. The V end was cut by 4 bases, the J end by 9 bases, with 4 bases between. Per germline, CDR1 MDHEN and CDR2 SYDVKM. CDR3 amino acids: CASSSGEQFF. The CDR3 DNA sequence: TGTGCCAGCAGTTCCGGTGAGCAGTTCTTC.

This chain uses TRBV7-9 with TRBJ2-7; the match to TRBD2 covers 8 bases. Germline assignment: CDR1 SEHNR and CDR2 FQNEAQ (reference sequence). After removal of 2 bases from V and 6 bases from J, the junction contained 12 bases not matched to a gene. The CDR3 is made up of 16 amino acids. CDR3 residues: CASSLRGGPPTAEQYF. The DNA for the CDR3 is TGTGCCAGCAGCTTACGGGGGGGGCCTCCTACGGCCGAGCAGTACTTC.

This clonotype was picked up many times. The rearrangement links TRBV29-1 to TRBJ2-7; 11 nucleotides agree with TRBD2. In germline, CDR1 is SQVTM, CDR2 ANQGSEA. The CDR3 has 15 amino acids. Losses at the gene ends were 2 bases for V and 4 bases for J; bases not matched to a gene: 7. CDR3 region: CSVETSGSGVYEQYF. The DNA of the CDR3 is TGCAGCGTTGAAACTAGCGGGAGTGGTGTTTACGAGCAGTACTTC.

This clonotype was detected only a few times. The CDR3 is CASSPRGAAGDEKLFF. CDR3 bases: TGTGCCAGCAGCCCACGTGGGGCAGCGGGGGATGAAAAACTGTTTTTT. The J gene is TRBJ1-4, the V gene TRBV7-8; weak D call: TRBD1 (5 bases). Germline V gives CDR1 SGHVS, CDR2 FQNEAQ. V was cut by 5 bases and J by 6 bases, with 19 bases left in between. The CDR3 loop spans 16 amino acids.

The chain has TRBV20-1 and TRBJ2-3; 13 positions agree with TRBD2. The V segment lost 3 bases and the J segment 4 bases; nucleotides outside the gene matches: 4. The germline V gene has CDR1 DFQATT and CDR2 SNEGSKA (reference sequence). CDR3 size: 15 residues. This CDR3 is CSASVGLAGPDTQYF. The CDR3 DNA follows: TGCAGTGCTAGCGTGGGACTAGCGGGACCAGATACGCAGTATTTT.

This clonotype occurred many times. The rearrangement uses TRBV12-3 or TRBV12-4 and TRBJ2-1; TRBD1 might be the D (6 bases). The V end was cut by 7 bases, the J end by 8 bases, with 18 bases between. The CDR3 spans 14 residues. The CDR3 DNA is TGTGCCAGCAAGAAGGACAGCTGGGTAGATGAGCAGTTCTTC. It translates to CASKKDSWVDEQFF.

The V gene is TRBV29-1, the J gene TRBJ2-4, with 7 bases that match TRBD1. The CDR3 is 14 amino acids. The germline V gene has CDR1 SQVTM and CDR2 ANQGSEA. Germline trimming cut 2 bases from V and 3 bases from J; bases unmatched to any gene: 4. The CDR3 coding sequence is TGCAGCGTTGAACTCGGACAGGACAAAAACATTCAGTACTTC. This sequence encodes CSVELGQDKNIQYF.

This sequence joins TRBV28 and TRBJ2-1, with 10 bases that match TRBD2. CDR3 length: 16 residues. J lost 5 bases, V lost 5 bases, and 9 bases had no gene match. CDR1 is MDHEN and CDR2 is SYDVKM in the germline V gene. In nucleotides, the CDR3 is TGTGCCAGCAGTCTAACACTAGCGGGACTCCACAATGAGCAGTTCTTC. Its translation: CASSLTLAGLHNEQFF.

The V and J genes are TRBV20-1 and TRBJ1-4; 8 bases match TRBD1. The CDR3 consists of 15 residues. V shed 6 bases and J 8 bases; nucleotides not matched to a gene: 14. Germline V gives CDR1 DFQATT, CDR2 SNEGSKA (reference sequence). CDR3 residues: CSAPTVAGGREKLFF. CDR3 sequence (DNA): TGCAGTGCGCCAACGGTTGCAGGGGGCAGAGAAAAACTGTTTTTT.

This clonotype was detected a few times. This chain uses TRBV28 with TRBJ2-7; D gene ambiguous. The CDR3 consists of 12 residues. CDR1 and CDR2 (germline): MDHEN, SYDVKM. V was pared by 5 bases and J by 8 bases, with 13 bases between. The CDR3 region has the DNA TGTGCCAGCAGTCTCCAGGCCGGTCAGCAGTACTTC. Amino acid sequence: CASSLQAGQQYF. Complete variable domain (other parts from reference TRBV28 and TRBJ2-7): DVKVTQSSRYLVKRTGEKVFLECVQDMDHENMFWYRQDPGLGLRLIYFSYDVKMKEKGDIPEGYSVSREKKERFSLILESASTNQTSMYLCASSLQAGQQYFGPGTRLTVT.

This chain links TRBV20-1 with TRBJ2-3, with 7 bases fitting TRBD1. This CDR3 is 15 amino acids long. Germline CDR1 reads DFQATT; CDR2 reads SNEGSKA (reference sequence). The junction had 9 bases not matched to a gene; V was cut back by 4 bases and J by 2 bases. The CDR3 DNA reads as TGCAGTGCTACACAGGGGAACACACACACAGATACGCAGTATTTT. It yields the protein CSATQGNTHTDTQYF.

This clonotype was counted between two and nine times. The rearrangement uses TRBV10-3 and TRBJ2-5; D ambiguous. V dropped 2 bases and J dropped 5 bases, with 6 bases sitting between them. The CDR3 has 12 residues. The germline V gene encodes CDR1 ENHRY and CDR2 SYGVKD. The CDR3 loop reads CAISEMRETQYF. The DNA of the CDR3 is TGTGCCATCAGTGAGATGAGGGAGACCCAGTACTTC.

This clonotype has ten or more counts. This chain connects TRBV6-1 to TRBJ2-7, with TRBD2 matching 8 bases. CDR1 is MNHNS and CDR2 is SASEGT in the germline V gene. V was clipped by 5 bases and J by 6 bases; unmatched bases: 12. The CDR3 has 15 residues. In DNA form, the CDR3 reads TGTGCCAGCAGTCTTAGCGGGGACATGCCTGTCGAGCAGTACTTC. Its translation: CASSLSGDMPVEQYF.

The V gene is TRBV3-1, the J gene TRBJ2-2; D is uncertain. Germline V gene data show CDR1 as LGHDT and CDR2 as YNNKEL (reference sequence). The CDR3 totals 13 residues. The V end was cut by 5 bases, the J end by 7 bases, with 11 bases between. The CDR3 loop is CASSRVDGGELFF. DNA for the CDR3: TGTGCCAGCAGCAGAGTAGACGGCGGGGAGCTGTTTTTT. The full variable domain, in which reference TRBV3-1 and TRBJ2-2 provide the parts outside the CDR3, is DTAVSQTPKYLVTQMGNDKSIKCEQNLGHDTMYWYKQDSKKFLKIMFSYNNKELIINETVPNRFSPKSPDKAHLNLHINSLELGDSAVYFCASSRVDGGELFFGEGSRLTVL.

This clonotype was seen once. The V and J genes are TRBV19 and TRBJ2-3, with D possibly being TRBD2 (5 bases). The germline V gene has CDR1 LNHDA and CDR2 SQIVND (reference sequence). The CDR3 is made up of 16 amino acids. V dropped 3 bases and J dropped 3 bases, with 16 bases sitting between them. The CDR3 sequence is CASSIAASWLTDTQYF. Written as DNA, the CDR3 is TGTGCCAGTAGTATTGCGGCTAGCTGGTTGACAGATACGCAGTATTTT. Full variable domain (rest looked up from reference TRBV19 and TRBJ2-3): DGGITQSPKYLFRKEGQNVTLSCEQNLNHDAMYWYRQDPGQGLRLIYYSQIVNDFQKGDIAEGYSVSREKKESFPLTVTSAQKNPTAFYLCASSIAASWLTDTQYFGPGTRLTVL.

This clonotype was seen a few times. This chain uses TRBV7-6 with TRBJ2-7, with a weak D call TRBD1 (6 bases). CDR3 length: 14 residues. Germline values: CDR1 SGHVS, CDR2 FNYEAQ. V lost 2 bases, J lost 5 bases, and 13 bases lay in between. CDR3 protein: CASSLRGISHEQYF. The CDR3 nucleotides read TGTGCCAGCAGCTTAAGGGGGATCAGCCACGAGCAGTACTTC.